The 16 T cell receptor beta chains below all came from one sample that was sequenced in a study of Ad26.COV2.S vaccination and SARS-CoV-2 variants. Stated treatment: 15 to 20 received Ad26.COV2.S at low or high dose, single or two shots; a few received placebo; per-sample allocation not given. Specimens were obtained on day 63 following the first vaccine or placebo injection. Measured with immunoSEQ multiplex PCR; TCRdb has only the in-frame clones, and not every one. The sample lists fewer than 900,000 clones, around 90% seen once, with about 1.5% in the top ten. This material consisted of peripheral blood, taken in a trial of Ad26.COV2.S vaccine versus placebo. Receptors were obtained from a person aged 18 to 65 who received the Ad26.COV2.S COVID-19 vaccine or a placebo.

This clone was seen only a few times. V gene TRBV6-6 combines with J gene TRBJ2-1; TRBD1 aligns across 7 bases. Germline V lookup: CDR1 MNHNY, CDR2 SVGAGI (reference sequence). CDR3 size: 12 residues. J gave up 6 bases and V 7 bases, and 3 bases lay outside the gene matches. The CDR3 protein is CASKTGVNEQFF. CDR3 DNA sequence: TGTGCCAGCAAAACAGGGGTCAATGAGCAGTTCTTC.

The chain uses TRBV6-1 and TRBJ1-6; D gene unclear. The V end lost 3 bases, the J end lost 4 bases, and 10 bases lay between the germline ends. Germline-derived CDR1 and CDR2 are MNHNS and SASEGT. This CDR3 is built from 15 residues. CDR3 in amino acids: CASSESTVYNSPLHF. The CDR3 DNA reads TGTGCCAGCAGTGAGTCTACTGTGTATAATTCACCCCTCCACTTT.

V and J are TRBV5-1 and TRBJ2-7; 8 bases map to TRBD1. Germline assignment: CDR1 SGHRS and CDR2 YFSETQ. The CDR3 runs 14 residues. With V trimmed by 5 bases and J by 9 bases, 13 bases remained unmatched. The CDR3 loop is CASRPGTGHFAQYF. The CDR3 coding sequence is TGCGCCAGCAGGCCCGGGACAGGCCACTTTGCGCAGTACTTC.

The genes are TRBV12-2 and TRBJ2-3; TRBD2, the table's D call, was not compared with the DNA. TRBV12-2 is marked as a pseudogene. This CDR3 has 20 residues. The CDR3 loop reads CASRLVLLYSVSGSTDTQYF. CDR3 sequence (DNA): TGTGCAAGTCGCTTAGTGCTCCTTTATAGCGTTAGCGGGAGCACAGATACGCAGTATTTT.

The V gene is TRBV2, the J gene TRBJ2-5; unclear D gene. Germline V gene lookup returns CDR1 SNHLY and CDR2 FYNNEI. CDR3 length equals 11 residues. Trimming shortened V by 5 bases and J by 4 bases, and 5 bases separated the two germline ends. CDR3 protein: CASSNRETQYF. CDR3 nucleotides: TGTGCCAGCAGTAACCGAGAGACCCAGTACTTC.

V usage is TRBV20-1 and J usage is TRBJ1-1, with D unclear. Trimming removed 3 bases at V and 1 base at J, with 12 bases between. Germline assignment: CDR1 DFQATT and CDR2 SNEGSKA (reference sequence). The CDR3 is 14 residues long. As DNA, the CDR3 is TGCAGTGCTAGTTCCCACCGGGGGAACACTGAAGCTTTCTTT. It codes for CSASSHRGNTEAFF.

The chain joins TRBV3-1 (or the pseudogene TRBV3-2) to TRBJ2-5; D is perhaps TRBD1 or TRBD2 (5 bases each). The CDR3 loop spans 14 amino acids. The germline V and J ends were trimmed by 1 base and 4 bases, with 10 bases remaining between them. The V gene's germline CDR1 is LGHDT and CDR2 YNNKEL (reference sequence). DNA for the CDR3: TGTGCCAGCAGCCAAGCTCGGGGCGCAGAGACCCAGTACTTC. Amino acids: CASSQARGAETQYF.

A single count supports this clone. This sequence joins TRBV10-3 and TRBJ2-1; 11 nucleotides match TRBD2. The CDR3 extends over 14 amino acids. V trimming: 6 bases; J trimming: 14 bases; junction bases outside the gene matches: 12. Germline V gene lookup returns CDR1 ENHRY and CDR2 SYGVKD. DNA for the CDR3: TGTGCCATCAGGCCGACTAGCGGGGTACCCCCTGAGTTCTTC. This encodes CAIRPTSGVPPEFF.

This clone was observed once. The chain carries TRBV5-6 and TRBJ2-7, with D perhaps matching TRBD1 (5 bases). Trimming cost V 0 bases and J 6 bases, with 10 bases left between them. CDR1 and CDR2 from the germline V gene are SGHDT and YYEEEE. The CDR3 consists of 13 residues. CDR3 sequence reads: CASSLAQGREQYF. CDR3 in DNA: TGTGCCAGCAGCTTGGCCCAGGGTCGCGAGCAGTACTTC.

The chain combines TRBV5-4 with TRBJ2-3; TRBD2 matches at 8 bases. After removal of 3 bases from V and 2 bases from J, the junction contained 8 bases not matched to a gene. The CDR3 is 16 residues long. Germline lookup yields CDR1 SGHNT and CDR2 YYREEE (reference sequence). CDR3 sequence reads: CASSSRTSRLTDTQYF. The CDR3 DNA follows: TGTGCCAGCAGCTCCCGGACTAGCAGACTCACAGATACGCAGTATTTT.

This chain uses TRBV3-1 (or the pseudogene TRBV3-2) with TRBJ1-3, with a weak D call TRBD1 (5 bases). Trimming shortened V by 4 bases and J by 4 bases, and 8 bases separated the two germline ends. The CDR3 has 13 residues. Germline V lookup: CDR1 LGHDT, CDR2 YNNKEL (reference sequence). The CDR3 DNA follows: TGTGCCAGCAGCCCCCGACAGGGAAACACCATATATTTT. Protein sequence: CASSPRQGNTIYF.

The chain carries TRBV6-5 and TRBJ2-3; D unresolved. Trimming stripped 8 bases from V and 4 bases from J, with 7 bases between. The germline V gene has CDR1 MNHEY and CDR2 SVGAGI. CDR3 length: 11 residues. The CDR3 DNA reads as TGTGCCAGCCGGGTAGCAGATACGCAGTATTTT. Its protein product is CASRVADTQYF.

This rearrangement joins TRBV10-3 to TRBJ2-1; D possibly uses TRBD1 or TRBD2 (5 bases each). CDR1 is ENHRY, CDR2 SYGVKD, per germline. CDR3 length: 15 residues. V was clipped by 5 bases and J by 0 bases, with 11 bases between them. The CDR3 DNA sequence: TGTGCCATCAGTCTGGGGGATTTCTCCTACAATGAGCAGTTCTTC. Its translation: CAISLGDFSYNEQFF.

In its sample, this clone was seen a few times. The sample contains more than one DNA sequence encoding this CDR3. The chain joins TRBV11-2 to TRBJ2-7; D gene ambiguous. Trimming removed 0 bases from V and 3 bases from J, with 3 bases in between. This CDR3 spans 12 amino acids. CDR1 and CDR2 (germline): SGHAT, FQNNGV. The CDR3 spells CASSLDYYEQYF. CDR3 in DNA: TGTGCCAGCAGCTTAGACTACTACGAGCAGTACTTC.

V and J are TRBV7-2 and TRBJ2-1, with TRBD2 matching over 11 bases. This CDR3 comprises 16 residues. Trimming cost V 3 bases and J 4 bases; bases outside gene matches: 5. The germline gives CDR1 SGHTA, CDR2 FQGNSA. The CDR3 bases are TGTGCCAGCAGCTTCACTAGCGGGAGTAGGTACAATGAGCAGTTCTTC. The encoded protein is CASSFTSGSRYNEQFF. The variable domain in full, with the rest retrieved from reference TRBV7-2 and TRBJ2-1, is GAGVSQSPSNKVTEKGKDVELRCDPISGHTALYWYRQSLGQGLEFLIYFQGNSAPDKSGLPSDRFSAERTGGSVSTLTIQRTQQEDSAVYLCASSFTSGSRYNEQFFGPGTRLTVL.

The V and J genes are TRBV30 and TRBJ2-3, with D possibly being TRBD2 (5 bases). Trimming left V 5 bases short and J 5 bases short, with 11 bases between. There are 12 residues in the CDR3. Germline V gene sequence: CDR1 GTSNPN, CDR2 SVGIG (reference sequence). The CDR3: CAWRTLLDTQYF. In nucleotides, the CDR3 is TGTGCCTGGCGGACTTTGCTAGATACGCAGTATTTT.